These T cell receptor beta chains were read from a single sample in a study of patients and donors after allogeneic stem cell transplantation. One entry per CDR3 protein, called by TCRdb with MiXCR from the RT-PCR reads. The sample holds hundreds of thousands of distinct CDR3 sequences, about 14% seen once. Sequenced sample: blood, either unsorted or a sorted T cell fraction (not recorded which). The receptor source for this set is a human donor who was either an allogeneic HSCT recipient or a stem cell or donor lymphocyte infusion donor (not recorded which). It is not recorded whose cells these are; they may come from a transplant donor. Both conserved end residues are part of each CDR3. A D gene is named only where the DNA matches it firmly. Clone sizes are given selectively: once, few, many, or a class where the clone is expanded.

J gene	D gene	clone size	V gene	CDR3 protein	CDR3 DNA
TRBJ2-1	TRBD2	many	TRBV27	CASSPFRTSGRGNEQFF	TGTGCCAGCAGCCCGTTCAGGACTAGCGGGAGGGGGAATGAGCAGTTCTTC
TRBJ2-1	TRBD2	few	TRBV20-1	CSASPHSGGGPDNEQFF	TGCAGTGCTAGTCCCCATTCGGGGGGGGGCCCCGACAATGAGCAGTTCTTC
TRBJ2-1	TRBD1	-	TRBV11-3	CASSDGQGNSYNEQFF	TGTGCCAGCAGCGACGGACAGGGAAACTCCTACAATGAGCAGTTCTTC
TRBJ1-6	TRBD1	many	TRBV20-1	CSASHGTGNNSPLHF	TGCAGTGCTAGCCACGGGACAGGGAACAATTCACCCCTCCACTTT
TRBJ1-1	TRBD1	-	TRBV19	CASSARDRDRRTEAFF	TGTGCCAGTAGTGCCCGGGACAGGGACAGGAGGACTGAAGCTTTCTTT
TRBJ2-1	TRBD1	few	TRBV6-1	CAIRDRSNNEQFF	TGTGCCATCCGGGACAGAAGTAACAATGAGCAGTTCTTC
TRBJ2-2	TRBD1	-	TRBV24-1	CATSDPDRVGLFF	TGTGCCACCAGTGACCCCGACAGGGTAGGGCTGTTTTTT
TRBJ2-1	-	many	TRBV20-1	CSASPPLNFYNEQFF	TGCAGTGCTAGCCCCCCCTTAAATTTCTACAATGAGCAGTTCTTC
TRBJ1-1	-	few	TRBV20-1	CSARGPFGADTEAFF	TGCAGTGCTAGAGGTCCCTTCGGGGCAGACACTGAAGCTTTCTTT
TRBJ2-2	TRBD1	few	TRBV19	CASSIGTGFNTGELFF	TGTGCCAGTAGTATAGGGACAGGCTTTAACACCGGGGAGCTGTTTTTT
TRBJ1-2	-	-	TRBV19	CASSPTGRYGYTF	TGTGCCAGTAGTCCCACAGGGAGGTATGGCTACACCTTC
TRBJ2-1	TRBD2	many	TRBV29-1	CSVDSGRINNEQFF	TGCAGCGTTGACTCCGGGAGGATCAACAATGAGCAGTTCTTC
TRBJ1-2	TRBD1	many	TRBV4-3	CASSQSPGQGIYTF	TGCGCCAGCAGCCAATCTCCGGGACAGGGGATCTACACCTTC
TRBJ1-1	-	many	TRBV7-2	CASSQRPGDTEAFF	TGTGCCAGCAGCCAACGCCCTGGGGACACTGAAGCTTTCTTT
TRBJ1-3	-	-	TRBV11-3	CASTSGGTAGNTIYF	TGTGCCAGCACATCAGGCGGTACGGCGGGAAACACCATATATTTT
TRBJ2-3	-	few	TRBV21-1	CASSTDWDPDTQYF	TGTGCCAGCAGCACCGACTGGGACCCAGATACGCAGTATTTT
TRBJ1-1	-	-	TRBV29-1	CSVVLSNTEAFF	TGCAGCGTTGTTCTTTCGAACACTGAAGCTTTCTTT
TRBJ1-3	-	many	TRBV5-1	CASSLGSRPSGNTIYF	TGCGCCAGCAGCTTGGGCTCAAGGCCGTCTGGAAACACCATATATTTT
TRBJ1-2	-	many	TRBV29-1	CSGGGKGDGYTF	TGCAGCGGAGGAGGAAAAGGGGATGGCTACACCTTC
TRBJ2-6	-	-	TRBV4-3	CASSQDGPGANVLTF	TGCGCCAGCAGCCAAGATGGCCCTGGGGCCAACGTCCTGACTTTC
TRBJ1-1	TRBD1	many	TRBV5-6	CASSFGQGVLNTEAFF	TGTGCCAGCAGCTTCGGACAGGGCGTCCTGAACACTGAAGCTTTCTTT
TRBJ1-5	-	many	TRBV2	CASSEAVNREPQHF	TGTGCCAGCAGTGAAGCGGTTAATCGGGAGCCCCAGCATTTT
TRBJ2-1	TRBD2	few	TRBV5-1	CASSAWTGLAGHNEQFF	TGCGCCAGCAGCGCCTGGACGGGACTAGCGGGACACAATGAGCAGTTCTTC
TRBJ2-5	-	few	TRBV20-1	CSAPKLAAETQYF	TGCAGTGCCCCTAAGCTGGCGGCTGAGACCCAGTACTTC
TRBJ2-7	-	few	TRBV7-2	CASSNNRVSYEQYF	TGTGCCAGCAGCAACAACAGGGTTTCCTACGAGCAGTACTTC
TRBJ2-7	TRBD1	many	TRBV13	CASSLAGTGVGEQYF	TGTGCCAGCAGCTTAGCGGGAACAGGGGTCGGCGAGCAGTACTTC
TRBJ2-1	TRBD2	many	TRBV18	CASSPSAGTSGRYSYNEQFF	TGTGCCAGCTCACCTTCAGCGGGGACTAGCGGGAGATACTCCTACAATGAGCAGTTCTTC
TRBJ1-2	-	few	TRBV6-1	CASSEVGRGVGGYTF	TGTGCCAGCAGTGAAGTGGGAAGGGGGGTTGGTGGCTACACCTTC
TRBJ1-2	-	-	TRBV6-1	CASSEARGHSGGYTF	TGTGCCAGCAGTGAAGCGCGGGGACACTCGGGGGGCTACACCTTC
TRBJ1-4	-	-	TRBV2	CASSVRGHNEKLFF	TGTGCCAGCAGTGTACGCGGACATAATGAAAAACTGTTTTTT
TRBJ1-2	-	few	TRBV3-1	CASSQPTRGSYGYTF	TGTGCCAGCAGCCAACCCACCAGGGGTAGCTATGGCTACACCTTC
TRBJ2-2	TRBD2	few	TRBV11-2	CASSLEPSGRANTGELFF	TGTGCCAGCAGCTTAGAGCCTAGCGGGAGGGCCAACACCGGGGAGCTGTTTTTT
TRBJ1-5	-	many	TRBV7-2	CASSAFNQPQHF	TGTGCCAGCAGCGCTTTCAATCAGCCCCAGCATTTT
TRBJ1-5	-	many	TRBV5-1	CASSPGTVNQPQHF	TGCGCCAGCAGCCCGGGAACAGTCAATCAGCCCCAGCATTTT
TRBJ1-6	-	few	TRBV12-3/TRBV12-4	CASSFGGDSPLHF	TGTGCCAGCAGTTTCGGTGGGGATTCACCCCTCCACTTT
TRBJ2-7	-	-	TRBV9	CASSVDSTSTYEQYF	TGTGCCAGCAGCGTGGACAGTACTTCAACGTACGAGCAGTACTTC
TRBJ1-6	-	few	TRBV6-2/TRBV6-3	CASSPTAQRSPLHF	TGTGCCAGCAGCCCTACAGCTCAGCGGTCACCCCTCCACTTT
TRBJ2-1	-	few	TRBV5-8	CASSLWMGPDSYNEQFF	TGTGCCAGCAGCTTGTGGATGGGGCCAGATTCCTACAATGAGCAGTTCTTC
TRBJ2-1	TRBD2	-	TRBV20-1	CSARFGSGGPYNEQFF	TGCAGTGCTAGATTCGGTAGCGGGGGCCCCTACAATGAGCAGTTCTTC
TRBJ1-1	-	-	TRBV9	CASSSPGNAFF	TGTGCCAGCAGCTCCCCAGGGAACGCTTTCTTT
TRBJ2-1	TRBD1	few	TRBV7-8	CASSGRRDRREQFF	TGTGCCAGCAGCGGCCGCCGGGACAGGAGAGAGCAGTTCTTC
TRBJ1-4	-	many	TRBV12-3/TRBV12-4	CASRREQGFEKLFF	TGTGCCAGCAGACGAGAACAGGGTTTCGAAAAACTGTTTTTT
TRBJ1-5	-	few	TRBV7-2	CASSLVGRGANQPQHF	TGTGCCAGCAGCTTAGTTGGCAGGGGTGCCAATCAGCCCCAGCATTTT
TRBJ2-7	TRBD1	-	TRBV10-3	CAIRGLTGVVEQYF	TGTGCCATCAGGGGCCTGACAGGGGTGGTTGAGCAGTACTTC
TRBJ1-3	-	many	TRBV20-1	CSANPGHSSGNTIYF	TGCAGTGCTAATCCGGGTCACAGCTCTGGAAACACCATATATTTT
TRBJ2-5	-	many	TRBV12-3/TRBV12-4	CASGLKPETQYF	TGTGCCAGCGGCTTAAAGCCCGAGACCCAGTACTTC
TRBJ2-1	-	-	TRBV20-1	CSARGLLNEQFF	TGCAGTGCTAGGGGACTTTTGAATGAGCAGTTCTTC
TRBJ2-5	TRBD1	-	TRBV30	CAWSQTGTGGPETQYF	TGTGCCTGGAGTCAGACCGGGACAGGGGGCCCGGAGACCCAGTACTTC
TRBJ2-3	-	many	TRBV4-1	CASSQGGSGDTQYF	TGCGCCAGCAGCCAGGGGGGCTCAGGGGATACGCAGTATTTT
TRBJ1-5	-	-	TRBV30	CAWRGRGNQPQHF	TGTGCCTGGAGGGGCAGGGGAAATCAGCCCCAGCATTTT
TRBJ1-4	-	few	TRBV7-9	CASSPRIRVSEKLFF	TGTGCCAGCAGCCCCAGGATCAGGGTTAGTGAAAAACTGTTTTTT
TRBJ2-5	TRBD1	many	TRBV12-3/TRBV12-4	CASRGTGGGETQYF	TGTGCCAGCAGGGGGACAGGGGGTGGAGAGACCCAGTACTTC
TRBJ2-5	-	-	TRBV5-1	CASSLGPRETQYF	TGCGCCAGCAGCCTCGGGCCCCGGGAGACCCAGTACTTC
TRBJ2-7	-	few	TRBV4-1	CASSPTGGIYEQYF	TGCGCCAGCAGCCCAACAGGTGGTATTTACGAGCAGTACTTC